Shown below are 9 T cell receptor beta chains from a single sample sequenced in a study of T cell responses to AZD1222 COVID-19 vaccine. Assay: immunoSEQ multiplex PCR; the TCRdb copy retains only in-frame clones and omits some. The sample carries about 72,000 clones, roughly 91% recorded once. The source was peripheral blood, collected on day 0 of AZD1222 vaccination. All receptors come from an adult in good health.

J is TRBJ1-5 and V is TRBV6-2 or TRBV6-3; D is possibly TRBD1 (6 bases). This CDR3 comprises 16 residues. The germline CDR1 and CDR2 sequences are MNHEY and SVGEGT. With 2 bases removed from V and 2 bases from J, the gap between germline ends came to 13 bases. The CDR3 loop is CASSYPGGGRNQPQHF. In DNA form, the CDR3 reads TGTGCCAGCAGTTACCCCGGGGGGGGGCGCAATCAGCCCCAGCATTTT.

The chain employs TRBV29-1 and TRBJ1-2; 8 bases fit TRBD1. The trim removed 3 bases at V and 11 bases at J, leaving 5 bases unmatched. Germline CDR1 SQVTM, CDR2 ANQGSEA. This CDR3 contains 11 residues. In DNA, the CDR3 is TGCAGCGTTGACGCAGGGGGCTTTTACACCTTC. Residues: CSVDAGGFYTF.

The chain couples TRBV5-1 to TRBJ2-6; no clear D gene. CDR1 and CDR2 (germline): SGHRS, YFSETQ. The CDR3 runs 14 residues. Trimming stripped 3 bases from V and 1 base from J, with 5 bases between. CDR3: CASSSDSGANVLTF. Here the CDR3 DNA reads TGCGCCAGCAGCTCAGATTCTGGGGCCAACGTCCTGACTTTC. Variable domain in full (rest from reference TRBV5-1 and TRBJ2-6): KAGVTQTPRYLIKTRGQQVTLSCSPISGHRSVSWYQQTPGQGLQFLFEYFSETQRNKGNFPGRFSGRQFSNSRSEMNVSTLELGDSALYLCASSSDSGANVLTFGAGSRLTVL.

V gene TRBV6-5 combines with J gene TRBJ1-5; D is uncertain. Trimming removed 7 bases from V and 3 bases from J, with 10 bases in between. CDR3 size: 13 residues. Germline lookup yields CDR1 MNHEY and CDR2 SVGAGI. This chain's CDR3 is CASMHSINQPQHF. Written as DNA, the CDR3 is TGTGCCAGCATGCACAGTATCAATCAGCCCCAGCATTTT.

This clone appeared once. The rearrangement uses TRBV4-3 and TRBJ2-1, with TRBD1 matching over 8 bases. The CDR3 consists of 13 residues. CDR1 is LGHNA and CDR2 is YSLEER in the germline V gene. V lost 4 bases to trimming and J lost 6 bases; unmatched junction nucleotides: 2. CDR3 bases: TGCGCCAGCAGCCGCGACAGGGGCAATGAGCAGTTCTTC. Amino acids: CASSRDRGNEQFF.

The rearrangement links TRBV5-1 to TRBJ2-3; D gene uncertain. V was shortened by 5 bases and J by 0 bases, with 16 bases between the two germline ends. Germline V lookup: CDR1 SGHRS, CDR2 YFSETQ. The CDR3 loop spans 16 amino acids. As DNA, the CDR3 is TGCGCCAGCAGGGACGGCCAGAGGATGAGCACAGATACGCAGTATTTT. This gives the protein CASRDGQRMSTDTQYF.

The chain couples TRBV7-2 to TRBJ2-3; D might be TRBD1 or TRBD2, each matching 6 bases. Germline values: CDR1 SGHTA, CDR2 FQGNSA. The CDR3 is 16 residues long. The V end lost 1 base, the J end lost 2 bases, and 13 bases lay between the germline ends. In DNA form, the CDR3 reads TGTGCCAGCAGCTTAGGTAGGGGGGCGCCCACAGATACGCAGTATTTT. Translated: CASSLGRGAPTDTQYF.

This clone has just one count. This chain connects TRBV6-5 to TRBJ1-5; TRBD1 agrees at 11 bases. The CDR3 is made up of 13 amino acids. The junction had 1 base not matched to a gene; V was cut back by 6 bases and J by 6 bases. Germline V lookup: CDR1 MNHEY, CDR2 SVGAGI. CDR3 in DNA: TGTGCCAGCAGAGGACAGGGGGCTCAGCCCCAGCATTTT. Translating gives CASRGQGAQPQHF.

The V and J genes are TRBV7-2 and TRBJ2-2; perhaps D is TRBD1 or TRBD2 (5 bases each). CDR3 size: 17 residues. The germline CDR1 and CDR2 sequences are SGHTA and FQGNSA. V lost 7 bases, J lost 3 bases, and 21 bases lay in between. The CDR3 spells CASTLSIGTFYTGELFF. The CDR3 DNA sequence: TGTGCCAGCACCCTAAGTATCGGGACGTTTTACACCGGGGAGCTGTTTTTT.